These 20 T cell receptor beta chains were all obtained from the same sample, sequenced in a study of T cells after yellow fever vaccination. Each CDR3 protein gets one entry after TCRdb re-called the 5' RACE reads with MiXCR. This sample has about 400,000 distinct CDR3 sequences, with roughly 10% found just once. Sequenced here: PBMCs, sampled on the day of the first yellow fever vaccination. These receptors were collected from a man younger than 35 who received the YFV17D yellow fever vaccine.

There are many counts of this clonotype. This chain links TRBV12-3 or TRBV12-4 with TRBJ2-1, with unresolved D. V was shortened by 5 bases and J by 6 bases, with 5 bases between the two germline ends. This CDR3 has 11 residues. CDR3 sequence reads: CASSTTNEQFF. For the CDR3, the DNA is TGTGCCAGCAGTACCACCAATGAGCAGTTCTTC.

This clonotype was counted a few times. The chain links TRBV5-1 to TRBJ2-1; D might be TRBD2 (5 bases). The V and J ends lost 6 bases and 6 bases respectively, with 10 bases between them. CDR3 length equals 12 residues. CDR1 is SGHRS, CDR2 YFSETQ, per germline. CDR3 DNA: TGCGCCAGCATGAGGGTGGGCAATGAGCAGTTCTTC. It yields the protein CASMRVGNEQFF.

The J gene is TRBJ1-3, the V gene TRBV5-4; no definite D call. Trimming took off 1 base at V and 0 bases at J, with 5 bases between the two ends. The germline V gene has CDR1 SGHNT and CDR2 YYREEE (reference sequence). The CDR3 has 14 amino acids. The CDR3 DNA reads as TGTGCCAGCAGCTTGAAGAGCTCTGGAAACACCATATATTTT. Encoded protein: CASSLKSSGNTIYF.

Ten or more counts support this clonotype. The gene calls are TRBV12-3 or TRBV12-4 and TRBJ2-2; D uncertain. This CDR3 spans 15 amino acids. Trimming took off 6 bases at V and 0 bases at J, with 11 bases between the two ends. The CDR3 sequence: CASRGPAANTGELFF. In DNA, the CDR3 is TGTGCCAGCAGGGGTCCCGCGGCGAACACCGGGGAGCTGTTTTTT.

The rearrangement links TRBV5-1 to TRBJ2-5; TRBD2 aligns across 7 bases. The germline V gene has CDR1 SGHRS and CDR2 YFSETQ. V lost 4 bases and J lost 1; bases outside the gene matches: 1. The CDR3 has 13 residues. CDR3 residues: CASSGGVQETQYF. Written as DNA, the CDR3 is TGCGCCAGCAGCGGGGGGGTCCAAGAGACCCAGTACTTC.

This clonotype was counted at least ten times. J is TRBJ2-3 and V is TRBV10-3, with 11 positions matching TRBD1. The ends lost 4 bases at V and 2 bases at J; junction bases unmatched: 2. The CDR3 extends over 15 amino acids. CDR1 and CDR2 from the germline V gene are ENHRY and SYGVKD. The CDR3 here is CAISADRGPTDTQYF. CDR3 bases: TGTGCCATCAGTGCGGACAGGGGGCCCACAGATACGCAGTATTTT.

Details on this clonotype: The junction and the germline gene differ at one end; a read error may be behind it. The DNA for the CDR3 is TGCGCCAGCTGCTTGGACTTCTCTGGGGCCAACGTCCTGACTTTC. It translates to CASCLDFSGANVLTF. The chain couples TRBV5-1 to TRBJ2-6; possibly TRBD2 for D (5 bases). The germline CDR1 and CDR2 sequences are SGHRS and YFSETQ. There are 15 residues in the CDR3.

This chain connects TRBV12-3 or TRBV12-4 to TRBJ2-7; 8 bases agree with TRBD2. This CDR3 has 15 residues. V lost 0 bases and J lost 4; bases outside the gene matches: 5. The CDR3 DNA is TGTGCCAGCAGTTTAGCTTGGACTAGCCCTTACGAGCAGTACTTC. This encodes CASSLAWTSPYEQYF.

In its sample, this clonotype was seen a few times. CDR3 sequence reads: CASSPTGAPHGYTF. The CDR3 DNA reads TGTGCCAGCAGCCCCACAGGCGCTCCTCATGGCTACACCTTC. This chain uses TRBV3-1 with TRBJ1-2; the D gene is possibly TRBD1 (5 bases). This CDR3 comprises 14 residues. Trimming left V 4 bases short and J 6 bases short, with 15 bases between. CDR1 is LGHDT, CDR2 YNNKEL, per germline (reference sequence).

This clonotype was counted between two and nine times. J is TRBJ2-3 and V is TRBV5-1, with D possibly TRBD2 on 7 matching bases. There are 15 residues in the CDR3. Germline-derived CDR1 and CDR2 are SGHRS and YFSETQ. V shed 5 bases and J shed 6 bases, with 19 bases lying between them. The DNA of the CDR3 is TGCGCCAGCAGTCCCTACGGGGGGCCAGGGGATACGCAGTATTTT. Translating it yields CASSPYGGPGDTQYF.

The V gene is TRBV6-1, the J gene TRBJ1-1, with D possibly TRBD1 on 5 matching bases. With 5 bases removed from V and 6 bases from J, the gap between germline ends came to 22 bases. The CDR3 is 16 amino acids. In germline, CDR1 is MNHNS, CDR2 SASEGT. The CDR3 region has the DNA TGTGCCAGCAGTCGGGAGACAGCGAAGAATGGGGCTGAAGCTTTCTTT. Protein: CASSRETAKNGAEAFF.

This clonotype was observed a few times. The chain joins TRBV11-2 to TRBJ2-5; D perhaps matches TRBD2 (6 bases). The CDR3 extends over 15 amino acids. With 1 base removed from V and 3 bases from J, the gap between germline ends came to 12 bases. CDR1 SGHAT and CDR2 FQNNGV come from the germline V gene. The CDR3 loop reads CASSLGEWGEETQYF. The CDR3 DNA reads TGTGCCAGCAGCTTAGGAGAGTGGGGGGAAGAGACCCAGTACTTC.

There are a few counts of this clonotype. The chain joins TRBV7-2 to TRBJ2-3, with 11 bases aligning to TRBD2. This CDR3 is built from 14 residues. The junction had 5 bases not matched to a gene; V was cut back by 5 bases and J by 7 bases. Per germline, CDR1 SGHTA and CDR2 FQGNSA. As DNA, the CDR3 is TGTGCCAGCAGCGATAGCGGGGGGGTACATACGCAGTATTTT. Translating gives CASSDSGGVHTQYF.

The V gene is TRBV7-8, the J gene TRBJ2-7; D is tentatively TRBD1 or TRBD2 (5 bases each). V lost 2 bases to trimming and J lost 5 bases, with 13 bases between them. The CDR3 spans 14 residues. Germline V gives CDR1 SGHVS, CDR2 FQNEAQ. The CDR3 nucleotides read TGTGCCAGCAGCTTATGGCAGGGAGACGACGAGCAGTACTTC. This sequence encodes CASSLWQGDDEQYF.

This chain joins TRBV5-5 and TRBJ1-6; D gene ambiguous. The V end was cut by 9 bases, the J end by 7 bases, with 11 bases between. The CDR3 covers 12 residues. Germline values: CDR1 SGHKS, CDR2 YYEKEE (reference sequence). CDR3 amino acids: CATGGGNSPLHF. The CDR3 DNA reads as TGTGCCACAGGAGGCGGGAATTCACCCCTCCACTTT.

This clonotype was counted a few times. The junction departs from the called germline gene at one end, perhaps through a read error. The genes are TRBV7-9 and TRBJ2-4; TRBD2 matches 13 bases. The CDR3 sequence is 14 residues long. CDR1 is SEHNR and CDR2 is FQNEAQ in the germline V gene (reference sequence). In nucleotides, the CDR3 is TGTGCCAGCACCCCTGGGACTAGCGGGGATCAGCACCACTTC. Translation gives CASTPGTSGDQHHF.

The chain links TRBV6-5 to TRBJ2-7, with D perhaps matching TRBD1 or TRBD2 (6 bases each). Germline assignment: CDR1 MNHEY and CDR2 SVGAGI. The CDR3 length is 14 residues. The germline V and J ends were trimmed by 4 bases and 3 bases, with 13 bases remaining between them. The CDR3 coding sequence is TGTGCCAGCAGTTCCCACGGGGGCCTCTACGAGCAGTACGTC. Translated: CASSSHGGLYEQYV.

This clonotype has just a few counts. The chain combines TRBV5-4 with TRBJ2-2, with 7 bases fitting TRBD1. The ends lost 4 bases at V and 5 bases at J; junction bases unmatched: 8. From germline, CDR1 is SGHNT and CDR2 YYREEE (reference sequence). The CDR3 loop spans 15 amino acids. Here the CDR3 DNA reads TGTGCCAGCAGCCCAGCAGGGGGTGGGACCGGGGAGCTGTTTTTT. Amino acid sequence: CASSPAGGGTGELFF.

V and J are TRBV5-5 and TRBJ2-5, with 7 bases lining up with TRBD2. The V gene's germline CDR1 is SGHKS and CDR2 YYEKEE (reference sequence). J was trimmed by 2 bases and V by 0 bases; bases with no gene match: 7. The CDR3 spans 16 residues. For the CDR3, the DNA is TGTGCCAGCAGCTTGGCCCTGGGCGGGGGTCAAGAGACCCAGTACTTC. It encodes CASSLALGGGQETQYF.

This clonotype was counted a few times. This chain uses TRBV7-9 with TRBJ1-6, with D hard to call. CDR1 is SEHNR, CDR2 FQNEAQ, per germline (reference sequence). The CDR3 is 16 residues long. Between the trimmed V and J ends, which lost 2 bases and 6 bases, there was a span of 14 bases. The DNA for the CDR3 is TGTGCCAGCAGCTTACGGGATGCGGGGTCTAATTCACCCCTCCACTTT. Amino acids: CASSLRDAGSNSPLHF.